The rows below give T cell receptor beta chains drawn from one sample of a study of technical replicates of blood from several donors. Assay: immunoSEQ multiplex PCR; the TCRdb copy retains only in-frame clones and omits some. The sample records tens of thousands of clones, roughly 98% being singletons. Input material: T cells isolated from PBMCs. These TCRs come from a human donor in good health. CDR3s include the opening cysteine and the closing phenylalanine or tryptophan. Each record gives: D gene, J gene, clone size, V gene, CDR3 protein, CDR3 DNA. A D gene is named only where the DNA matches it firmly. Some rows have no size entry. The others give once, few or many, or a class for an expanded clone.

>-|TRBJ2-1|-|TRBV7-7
CASSQIHRGNEQFF
TGTGCCAGCAGCCAAATCCACCGGGGTAATGAGCAGTTCTTC
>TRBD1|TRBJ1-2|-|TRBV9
CASSVAWTGDGNGYTF
TGTGCCAGCAGCGTAGCCTGGACAGGGGATGGGAACGGCTACACCTTC
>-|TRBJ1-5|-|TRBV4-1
CASSQLGGIQPQHF
TGCGCCAGCAGCCAACTGGGAGGCATTCAGCCCCAGCATTTT
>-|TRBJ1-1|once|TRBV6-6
CASSYPRGNTEAFF
TGTGCCAGCAGTTACCCTCGGGGAAACACTGAAGCTTTCTTT
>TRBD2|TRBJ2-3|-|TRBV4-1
CASSQRPMEAGVTDTQYF
TGCGCCAGCAGCCAAAGGCCTATGGAGGCGGGAGTAACAGATACGCAGTATTTT
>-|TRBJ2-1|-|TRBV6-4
CASSAQGGNEQFF
TGTGCCAGCAGTGCGCAGGGTGGTAATGAGCAGTTCTTC
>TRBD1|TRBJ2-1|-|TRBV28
CASTPRGLVPYNEQFF
TGTGCCAGCACCCCAAGGGGGCTTGTCCCCTACAATGAGCAGTTCTTC
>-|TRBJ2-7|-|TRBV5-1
CASSSGYEQYF
TGCGCCAGCAGCTCAGGTTACGAGCAGTACTTC
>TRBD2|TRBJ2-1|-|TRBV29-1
CSVGLAGVGEQFF
TGCAGCGTAGGTTTAGCGGGAGTTGGTGAGCAGTTCTTC
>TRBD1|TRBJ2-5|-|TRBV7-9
CASSPGTGLGSRTQYF
TGTGCCAGCAGCCCCGGGACAGGGCTTGGGAGTCGGACCCAGTACTTC
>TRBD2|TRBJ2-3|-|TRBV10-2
CASSESGLGFIGSNF
TGCGCCAGCAGTGAGTCGGGACTAGGTTTCATTGGGTCGAATTTT
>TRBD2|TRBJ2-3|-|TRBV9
CASSVVGTGGTDTQYF
TGTGCCAGCAGCGTAGTTGGTACGGGAGGGACAGATACGCAGTATTTT
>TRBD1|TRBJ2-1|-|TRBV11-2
CASRPGTGGSYNEQFF
TGTGCCAGCAGACCCGGGACAGGGGGCTCCTACAATGAGCAGTTCTTC
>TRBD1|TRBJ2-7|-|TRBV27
CASSLYRGDEQYF
TGTGCCAGCAGTTTATACAGGGGTGACGAGCAGTACTTC
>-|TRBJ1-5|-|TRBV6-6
CASSMAGNQPQHF
TGTGCCAGCAGTATGGCTGGTAATCAGCCCCAGCATTTT
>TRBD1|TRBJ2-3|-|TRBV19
CASRRDRDIDTQYF
TGTGCCAGTAGAAGGGACAGGGACATAGATACGCAGTATTTT
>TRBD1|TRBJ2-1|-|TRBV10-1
CASSEDRETYNEQFF
TGCGCCAGCAGTGAGGACAGGGAAACCTACAATGAGCAGTTCTTC
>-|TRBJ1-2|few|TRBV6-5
CASSQGYGYTF
TGTGCCAGCAGTCAGGGATATGGCTACACCTTC
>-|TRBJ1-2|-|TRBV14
CASSQEGRYGYTF
TGTGCCAGCAGCCAAGAGGGGCGGTATGGCTACACCTTC
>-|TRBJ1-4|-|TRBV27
CASSLGGPYEKLFF
TGTGCCAGCAGTCTCGGAGGGCCTTATGAAAAACTGTTTTTT
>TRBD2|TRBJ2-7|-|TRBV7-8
CASSFPEGGLAGFLSSYEQYF
TGTGCCAGCAGCTTCCCGGAGGGGGGACTAGCGGGGTTCCTTAGCTCCTACGAGCAGTACTTC
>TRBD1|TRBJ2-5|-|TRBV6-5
CASRTGETQYF
TGTGCCAGCAGGACAGGGGAGACCCAGTACTTC
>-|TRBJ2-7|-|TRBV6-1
CASRSPRFYEQYF
TGTGCCAGCAGATCCCCCAGATTCTACGAGCAGTACTTC
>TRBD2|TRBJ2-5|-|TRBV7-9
CASRVIAGKGETQYF
TGTGCCAGCCGCGTTATAGCGGGGAAGGGGGAGACCCAGTACTTC
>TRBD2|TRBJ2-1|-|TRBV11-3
CASSFDSGGGEQFF
TGTGCCAGCAGCTTTGATAGCGGGGGTGGTGAGCAGTTCTTC
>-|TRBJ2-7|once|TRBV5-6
CASQDSAYYEQYF
TGTGCCAGCCAGGACAGTGCCTACTACGAGCAGTACTTC
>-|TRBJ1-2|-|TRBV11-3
CASSLDAVVGYTF
TGTGCCAGCAGCTTAGACGCGGTCGTAGGCTACACCTTC
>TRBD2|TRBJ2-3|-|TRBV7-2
CASSLARAGGVTDTQYF
TGTGCCAGCAGCTTAGCGAGGGCGGGAGGTGTGACAGATACGCAGTATTTT
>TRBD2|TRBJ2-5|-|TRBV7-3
CASSLNGGRGETQYF
TGTGCCAGCAGCTTAAACGGCGGGAGGGGAGAGACCCAGTACTTC
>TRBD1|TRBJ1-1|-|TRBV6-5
CASARGLTEAFF
TGTGCCAGCGCGAGGGGGCTCACTGAAGCTTTCTTT